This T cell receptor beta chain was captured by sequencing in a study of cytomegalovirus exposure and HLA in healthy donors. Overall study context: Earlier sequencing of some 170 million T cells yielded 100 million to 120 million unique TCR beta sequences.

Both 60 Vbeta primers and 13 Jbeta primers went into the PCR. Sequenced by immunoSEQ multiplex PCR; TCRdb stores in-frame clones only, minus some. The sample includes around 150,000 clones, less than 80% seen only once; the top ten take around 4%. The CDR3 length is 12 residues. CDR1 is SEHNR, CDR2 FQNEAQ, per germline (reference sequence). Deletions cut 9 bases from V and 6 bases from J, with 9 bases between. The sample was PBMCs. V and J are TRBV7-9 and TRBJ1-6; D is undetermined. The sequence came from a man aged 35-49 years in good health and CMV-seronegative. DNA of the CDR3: TGTGCCAGTCGGGTCACTAATTCACCCCTCCACTTT. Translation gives CASRVTNSPLHF.